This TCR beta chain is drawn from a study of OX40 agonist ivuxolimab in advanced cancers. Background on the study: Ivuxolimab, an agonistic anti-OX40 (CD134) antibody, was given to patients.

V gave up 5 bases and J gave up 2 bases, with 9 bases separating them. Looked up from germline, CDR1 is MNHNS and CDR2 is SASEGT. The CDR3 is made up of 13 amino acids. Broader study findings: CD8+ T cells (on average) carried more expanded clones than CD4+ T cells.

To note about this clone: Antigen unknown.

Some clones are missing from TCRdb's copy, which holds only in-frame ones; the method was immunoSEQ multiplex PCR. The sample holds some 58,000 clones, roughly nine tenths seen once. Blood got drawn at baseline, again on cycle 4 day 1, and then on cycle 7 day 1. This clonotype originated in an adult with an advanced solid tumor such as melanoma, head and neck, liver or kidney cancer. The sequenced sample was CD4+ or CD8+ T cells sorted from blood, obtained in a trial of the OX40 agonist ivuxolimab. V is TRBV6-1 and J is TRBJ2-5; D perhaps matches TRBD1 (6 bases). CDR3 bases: TGTGCCAGCAGTCGGACAGTTCAAGAGACCCAGTACTTC. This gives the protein CASSRTVQETQYF.